This TCR beta chain originates from a study of CD4 and CD8 cells across lung adenocarcinoma regions. MiXCR was run by TCRdb on the PCR reads, yielding one entry per CDR3 protein. The table lists approximately 25,000 distinct CDR3 sequences, more than 40% of them singletons. Localized lung adenocarcinoma, a non-small cell lung cancer, affected the donors. Trimming left V 0 bases short and J 11 bases short, with 22 bases between. CDR3 length: 16 residues. In germline, CDR1 is MNHNS, CDR2 SASEGT. J is TRBJ2-5 and V is TRBV6-1; TRBD1 is a possible D gene (6 bases). This clonotype originated in a male donor with lung adenocarcinoma. The CD4 and CD8 labels of this study may be unreliable. Sample: CD8+ T cells from the center of a lung tumor. The CDR3 region has the DNA TGTGCCAGCAGTGAAGCGGGGCTGTGGGTCGGGGACATGCAGTACTTC. It translates to CASSEAGLWVGDMQYF.